The clone carrying this T cell receptor (beta chain) was picked up a small number of times. TCRdb independently ran MiXCR on the 5' RACE reads; one entry per CDR3 protein. The sample contains over 200,000 distinct CDR3 sequences, about 11% of which appear only once. The data stem from a study of identical twins. Germline assignment: CDR1 KGHDR and CDR2 SFDVKD. This CDR3 is 18 amino acids long. Deletions cut 2 bases from V and 2 bases from J, with 17 bases between. The sequenced sample consisted of memory T cells sorted from blood. This sequence joins TRBV24-1 and TRBJ2-2, with D possibly being TRBD1 or TRBD2 (6 bases each). This receptor was obtained from a man in his fifties in good health. Here the CDR3 DNA reads TGTGCCACCAGTGATTCGTGGGACAAGGAGGGCAACACCGGGGAGCTGTTTTTT. Translating gives CATSDSWDKEGNTGELFF.